The 11 T cell receptor beta chains given below trace back to one sample, sequenced in a study of immune cell composition in non-small cell lung cancer. Some clones are missing from TCRdb's copy, which holds only in-frame ones; the method was immunoSEQ multiplex PCR. The table includes some 2,700 clones, around 85% detected once. The sequencing sample was made of lung tumor tissue. These receptors all come from a human donor with non-small cell lung cancer.

The sample holds one count of this clone. The chain uses TRBV10-3 and TRBJ2-1; TRBD2 matches 9 bases. CDR1 is ENHRY and CDR2 is SYGVKD in the germline V gene. The V segment lost 0 bases and the J segment 6 bases; nucleotides outside the gene matches: 9. This CDR3 is built from 17 residues. The CDR3 here is CAISESRASGDVNEQFF. CDR3 nucleotide sequence: TGTGCCATCAGTGAGTCCCGGGCTAGCGGGGACGTCAATGAGCAGTTCTTC.

The rearrangement uses TRBV6-5 and TRBJ2-5, with 9 bases matching TRBD1. V shed 6 bases and J 4 bases; nucleotides not matched to a gene: 6. Germline CDR1 and CDR2: MNHEY and SVGAGI. The CDR3 is made up of 14 amino acids. CDR3 sequence (DNA): TGTGCCAGCAGGCCTGGGACAGGGAGAGAGACCCAGTACTTC. Protein product: CASRPGTGRETQYF.

The chain has TRBV9 and TRBJ2-7; the match to TRBD1 covers 7 bases. Germline loops: CDR1 SGDLS, CDR2 YYNGEE. The J segment lost 2 bases and the V segment lost 2 bases, leaving 4 bases of the junction unmatched. This CDR3 has 14 amino acids. The CDR3 coding sequence is TGTGCCAGCAGCGTCCTGGACAGGACCTACGAGCAGTACTTC. This gives the protein CASSVLDRTYEQYF.

This chain connects TRBV6-1 to TRBJ2-7; 10 bases fit TRBD1. The junction had 10 bases not matched to a gene; V was cut back by 6 bases and J by 5 bases. The V gene's germline CDR1 is MNHNS and CDR2 SASEGT. CDR3 size: 15 residues. CDR3 loop: CASSRGWGQGNEQYF. The CDR3 DNA follows: TGTGCCAGCAGCCGGGGTTGGGGACAGGGGAACGAGCAGTACTTC.

V is TRBV5-1 and J is TRBJ1-4; D gene ambiguous. The ends were cut back, 0 bases at V and 3 bases at J, with 6 bases in the middle. Per the germline V gene, CDR1 is SGHRS and CDR2 is YFSETQ. The CDR3 runs 14 residues. The CDR3 nucleotides are TGCGCCAGCAGCTTGGACACCTCTAATGAAAAACTGTTTTTT. It codes for CASSLDTSNEKLFF.

The chain joins TRBV5-1 to TRBJ2-5, with 7 bases that match TRBD2. CDR1 is SGHRS, CDR2 YFSETQ, per germline. This CDR3 is 14 amino acids long. The V and J ends lost 1 base and 4 bases, in that order; junction bases with no gene match: 4. The DNA for the CDR3 is TGCGCCAGCAGCTTGATGTGGGGGGGAGAGACCCAGTACTTC. This translates into CASSLMWGGETQYF.

The CDR3 region is CASSPRGGNYGYTF. In nucleotides, the CDR3 is TGTGCCAGCAGCCCGCGGGGAGGGAACTATGGCTACACCTTC. The chain uses TRBV4-2 and TRBJ1-2; no definite D call. The CDR3 loop spans 14 amino acids. CDR1 is LGHNA, CDR2 YNFKEQ, per germline. The V gene lost 4 bases and the J gene lost 2 bases, with 11 bases spanning the gap.

The rearrangement uses TRBV6-1 and TRBJ1-2; TRBD1 matches at 11 bases. Germline lookup yields CDR1 MNHNS and CDR2 SASEGT. This CDR3 spans 17 amino acids. V lost 4 bases and J lost 5; bases outside the gene matches: 12. The CDR3 here is CASSVRDRGSSGYGYTF. CDR3 nucleotide sequence: TGTGCCAGCAGTGTCCGGGACAGGGGGAGTTCCGGATATGGCTACACCTTC.

J is TRBJ2-1 and V is TRBV2; 7 positions match TRBD1. CDR1 SNHLY and CDR2 FYNNEI come from the germline V gene. The CDR3 runs to 14 residues. V dropped 7 bases and J dropped 5; count of bases not matched to a gene: 8. CDR3 in DNA: TGTGCCAGCACGGCAGGGGGATACAACAATGAGCAGTTCTTC. Amino acids: CASTAGGYNNEQFF.

This chain's CDR3 is CASSPDNSYEQYF. CDR3 coding DNA: TGTGCCAGCAGCCCCGACAACTCCTACGAGCAGTACTTC. This chain links TRBV7-2 with TRBJ2-7; D gene uncertain. This CDR3 contains 13 residues. In germline, CDR1 is SGHTA, CDR2 FQGNSA. V lost 5 bases to trimming and J lost 0 bases, with 8 bases between them.

This clone was seen a single time. The chain uses TRBV7-2 and TRBJ1-2, with D hard to call. V dropped 3 bases and J dropped 4 bases, with 12 bases sitting between them. This CDR3 is 14 amino acids long. Germline-derived CDR1 and CDR2 are SGHTA and FQGNSA. CDR3 region: CASSFTSGPYGYTF. The CDR3 region has the DNA TGTGCCAGCAGCTTCACCTCAGGCCCCTATGGCTACACCTTC.